The 30 T cell receptor beta chains listed next were all sequenced from one sample in a study of cytotoxic CD8 clonotypes in ibrutinib-treated CLL (dated by TCRdb to the early 2020s). The time point label on this specimen signifies: approximately 25 months on ibrutinib. Library generation was performed with the immunoSEQ multiplex PCR assay. This immuneACCESS table, as held by TCRdb, lists in-frame sequences with V and J called but not all clones. Of the missing ones, under half trace to an unresolved V gene in checked studies; the others have no known cause. This sample holds around 140,000 clones; 76% were observed only once. The ten largest clones capture about 5% of the sample. Sample: PBMCs, taken after 24 months of ibrutinib treatment. Source of these receptors: a human donor with chronic lymphocytic leukemia.

This clone has a handful of counts. The gene calls are TRBV9 and TRBJ2-1; possible D gene TRBD2, 6 bases. Per the germline V gene, CDR1 is SGDLS and CDR2 is YYNGEE. The CDR3 covers 13 residues. V was pared by 7 bases and J by 0 bases, with 8 bases between. CDR3 loop: CASAGFSYNEQFF. In DNA form, the CDR3 reads TGTGCCAGCGCGGGGTTCTCCTACAATGAGCAGTTCTTC.

The chain couples TRBV18 to TRBJ1-1, with 7 bases aligning to TRBD1. The CDR3 spans 16 residues. Losses at the gene ends were 3 bases for V and 1 base for J; bases not matched to a gene: 8. The V gene's germline CDR1 is KGHSH and CDR2 LQKENI. The CDR3 is CASSPYQGVRNTEAFF. CDR3 in DNA: TGTGCCAGCTCACCGTACCAGGGGGTGCGGAACACTGAAGCTTTCTTT.

The chain joins TRBV7-9 to TRBJ2-7, with 8 positions matching TRBD2. The CDR3 runs to 15 residues. V dropped 5 bases and J dropped 2; count of bases not matched to a gene: 8. Per the germline V gene, CDR1 is SEHNR and CDR2 is FQNEAQ (reference sequence). The CDR3 coding sequence is TGTGCCAGCAGCCCCCGGGGGGGCAGCCCCTACGAGCAGTACTTC. This gives the protein CASSPRGGSPYEQYF.

The V gene is TRBV28, the J gene TRBJ1-2; no clear D gene. This CDR3 contains 16 residues. V lost 3 bases to trimming and J lost 0 bases, with 14 bases between them. Per the germline V gene, CDR1 is MDHEN and CDR2 is SYDVKM. The CDR3 coding sequence is TGTGCCAGCAGTTTCGCTGGTGGAGGCCCTAACTATGGCTACACCTTC. Residues: CASSFAGGGPNYGYTF.

This chain joins TRBV7-8 and TRBJ2-7, with 9 positions matching TRBD1. Germline CDR1 reads SGHVS; CDR2 reads FQNEAQ. The CDR3 is made up of 17 amino acids. Trimming cost V 1 base and J 3 bases; bases outside gene matches: 10. DNA for the CDR3: TGTGCCAGCAGCTTAGAGTGGGGACAGGGATTCGGCTACGAGCAGTACTTC. It specifies CASSLEWGQGFGYEQYF.

This chain joins TRBV25-1 and TRBJ2-1, with a possible D match to TRBD1 (5 bases). The CDR3 is 16 amino acids. Germline CDR1 is MGHDK and CDR2 is SYGVNS. Trimming pared 3 bases from V and 2 bases from J, leaving 14 bases between. The CDR3 is CASSDRSGRAYNEQFF. The CDR3 DNA reads as TGTGCCAGCAGTGATCGGTCGGGCAGGGCCTACAATGAGCAGTTCTTC.

This clone was detected once. The chain joins TRBV12-5 to TRBJ2-5, with D perhaps matching TRBD1 or TRBD2 (5 bases each). The CDR3 has 12 amino acids. The V gene lost 8 bases and the J gene lost 5 bases, with 12 bases spanning the gap. The germline CDR1 and CDR2 sequences are LGHNT and FRNRAP. CDR3 nucleotides: TGTGCTAGTACTAGGGGTACGGAGACCCAGTACTTC. Translated, it gives CASTRGTETQYF.

The CDR3 region is CASNSAGGPETQYF. DNA for the CDR3: TGTGCCAGCAATTCAGCGGGAGGGCCAGAGACCCAGTACTTC. The genes are TRBV25-1 and TRBJ2-5, with 10 bases matching TRBD2. Germline lookup yields CDR1 MGHDK and CDR2 SYGVNS. The CDR3 loop spans 14 amino acids. Trimming cost V 7 bases and J 4 bases; bases outside gene matches: 6.

The chain carries TRBV18 and TRBJ2-2, with D uncertain. Germline assignment: CDR1 KGHSH and CDR2 LQKENI. The CDR3 spans 18 residues. V was cut by 3 bases and J by 3 bases, with 20 bases left in between. CDR3 bases: TGTGCCAGCTCACCGCGGCGGTCCGAGGCGGAATACACCGGGGAGCTGTTTTTT. This sequence encodes CASSPRRSEAEYTGELFF.

The chain combines TRBV6-6 with TRBJ2-1; tentatively, D is TRBD1 (6 bases). The germline CDR1 and CDR2 sequences are MNHNY and SVGAGI (reference sequence). The length of the CDR3 is 13 residues. V lost 0 bases to trimming and J lost 7 bases, with 7 bases between them. The DNA of the CDR3 is TGTGCCAGCAGTTACTCGAGGGGGAATGAGCAGTTCTTC. Its translation is CASSYSRGNEQFF.

This chain joins TRBV18 and TRBJ2-7, with TRBD2 matching 12 bases. CDR1 and CDR2 (germline): KGHSH, LQKENI. V shed 3 bases, J shed 4 bases, and the junction held 10 bases outside the gene matches. This CDR3 is built from 17 residues. The DNA of the CDR3 is TGTGCCAGCTCACCGACTAGCGGGAGTGGTCCCCAGTACGAGCAGTACTTC. This gives the protein CASSPTSGSGPQYEQYF. Drawing the rest from reference TRBV18 and TRBJ2-7, the complete variable domain is NAGVMQNPRHLVRRRGQEARLRCSPMKGHSHVYWYRQLPEEGLKFMVYLQKENIIDESGMPKERFSAEFPKEGPSILRIQQVVRGDSAAYFCASSPTSGSGPQYEQYFGPGTRLTVT.

The chain has TRBV6-1 and TRBJ1-2; tentatively, D is TRBD1 (6 bases). The CDR3 is 16 residues long. The V end lost 2 bases, the J end lost 2 bases, and 15 bases lay between the germline ends. CDR1 and CDR2 (germline): MNHNS, SASEGT. The CDR3 is CASSETWGANNYGYTF. The CDR3 region has the DNA TGTGCCAGCAGTGAAACTTGGGGGGCCAACAACTATGGCTACACCTTC.

V usage is TRBV11-3 and J usage is TRBJ2-2; 7 bases align to TRBD2. Trimming removed 5 bases from V and 6 bases from J; junction bases left unmatched: 6. The length of the CDR3 is 14 residues. Germline V gene lookup returns CDR1 SGHNT and CDR2 YENEEA. The CDR3 here is CASSPMGGPGELFF. The DNA for the CDR3 is TGTGCCAGCAGCCCCATGGGAGGGCCCGGGGAGCTGTTTTTT.

The J gene is TRBJ2-3, the V gene TRBV28, with TRBD1 identical over 9 bases. The junction had 16 bases not matched to a gene; V was cut back by 3 bases and J by 0 bases. This CDR3 region has 20 residues. Germline V CDR1 and CDR2: MDHEN, SYDVKM. CDR3 protein: CASSFGTGYLLKLSTDTQYF. DNA for the CDR3: TGTGCCAGCAGTTTCGGGACAGGGTACCTGTTGAAGCTTAGCACAGATACGCAGTATTTT.

The CDR3 sequence is CASSPLSGSVETQYF. CDR3 DNA: TGCGCCAGCAGCCCCCTTAGCGGGAGTGTGGAGACCCAGTACTTC. The chain uses TRBV5-1 and TRBJ2-5, with 9 bases that match TRBD2. Germline loops: CDR1 SGHRS, CDR2 YFSETQ. After removal of 4 bases from V and 5 bases from J, the junction contained 9 bases not matched to a gene. This CDR3 region has 15 residues.

The chain has TRBV2 and TRBJ1-2, with TRBD1 as a possible D gene (6 bases). Per germline, CDR1 SNHLY and CDR2 FYNNEI. Trimming cost V 3 bases and J 5 bases, with 16 bases left between them. The CDR3 extends over 15 amino acids. CDR3 amino acids: CASSEGLGAPYGYTF. The CDR3 DNA reads as TGTGCCAGCAGTGAGGGGTTGGGGGCCCCTTATGGCTACACCTTC.

This CDR3 reads CASSEGVAETQYF. CDR3 sequence (DNA): TGTGCCAGCAGTGAAGGGGTGGCGGAGACCCAGTACTTC. The rearrangement joins TRBV2 to TRBJ2-5; no clear D gene. V shed 1 base and J shed 5 bases, with 8 bases lying between them. The germline V gene has CDR1 SNHLY and CDR2 FYNNEI. CDR3 size: 13 residues.

The V gene is TRBV11-2, the J gene TRBJ2-7; 7 positions match TRBD1. Germline values: CDR1 SGHAT, CDR2 FQNNGV. V shed 1 base, J shed 0 bases, and the junction held 3 bases outside the gene matches. The CDR3 totals 15 residues. CDR3 amino acids: CASSLVGQSSYEQYF. CDR3 nucleotides: TGTGCCAGCAGCTTAGTGGGACAGAGCTCCTACGAGCAGTACTTC.

The chain combines TRBV10-3 with TRBJ1-1; 7 nucleotides align to TRBD1. The V gene's germline CDR1 is ENHRY and CDR2 SYGVKD. This CDR3 comprises 16 residues. V was clipped by 6 bases and J by 6 bases; unmatched bases: 16. This CDR3 reads CAIRGTTQGRGSEAFF. As DNA, the CDR3 is TGTGCCATCAGGGGAACTACACAGGGGCGAGGGTCTGAAGCTTTCTTT.

This clone came up once. The chain links TRBV9 to TRBJ1-4; 7 positions agree with TRBD1. The V gene end was trimmed by 4 bases and the J gene end by 5 bases; junction bases not matched to a gene: 8. Germline V gene lookup returns CDR1 SGDLS and CDR2 YYNGEE. The CDR3 is made up of 15 amino acids. This CDR3 reads CASSTTGASNEKLFF. CDR3 coding DNA: TGTGCCAGCAGCACAACAGGGGCCTCCAATGAAAAACTGTTTTTT.

This rearrangement joins TRBV5-1 to TRBJ2-7; D is perhaps TRBD2 (6 bases). V gave up 0 bases and J gave up 0 bases, with 16 bases separating them. This CDR3 has 17 residues. The germline CDR1 and CDR2 sequences are SGHRS and YFSETQ. CDR3 region: CASSLAPRGANSYEQYF. CDR3 nucleotides: TGCGCCAGCAGCTTGGCCCCCCGCGGGGCGAACTCCTACGAGCAGTACTTC.

The J gene is TRBJ2-2, the V gene TRBV9; D not resolved. CDR3 length: 14 residues. Per the germline V gene, CDR1 is SGDLS and CDR2 is YYNGEE. The V end was cut by 3 bases, the J end by 2 bases, with 8 bases between. CDR3 sequence reads: CASSASTNTGELFF. CDR3 bases: TGTGCCAGCAGCGCATCAACTAACACCGGGGAGCTGTTTTTT.

V usage is TRBV7-3 and J usage is TRBJ2-3; possibly TRBD2 for D (7 bases). The ends were cut back, 5 bases at V and 0 bases at J, with 12 bases in the middle. Germline V CDR1 and CDR2: SGHTA, FQGTGA. This CDR3 spans 15 amino acids. CDR3 in DNA: TGTGCCAGCAGCCCGGGGGGCCGTAGCACAGATACGCAGTATTTT. It codes for CASSPGGRSTDTQYF.

V usage is TRBV25-1 and J usage is TRBJ2-2; D is uncertain. The CDR3 contains 11 residues. The germline CDR1 and CDR2 sequences are MGHDK and SYGVNS. V dropped 6 bases and J dropped 7 bases, with 6 bases sitting between them. CDR3 sequence reads: CASRVVGELFF. The CDR3 DNA sequence: TGTGCCAGCAGGGTAGTCGGGGAGCTGTTTTTT.

This clone occurred a few times. This rearrangement joins TRBV29-1 to TRBJ1-1; D is perhaps TRBD1 (6 bases). Germline assignment: CDR1 SQVTM and CDR2 ANQGSEA. The CDR3 extends over 15 amino acids. Trimming took off 8 bases at V and 1 base at J, with 20 bases between the two ends. The CDR3 DNA follows: TGCAGCACCCCCGGTCGTGGGACAACGAACACTGAAGCTTTCTTT. Its protein is CSTPGRGTTNTEAFF. Supplemented by reference TRBV29-1 and TRBJ1-1, the full variable domain reads SAVISQKPSRDICQRGTSLTIQCQVDSQVTMMFWYRQQPGQSLTLIATANQGSEATYESGFVIDKFPISRPNLTFSTLTVSNMSPEDSSIYLCSTPGRGTTNTEAFFGQGTRLTVV.

The chain employs TRBV11-2 and TRBJ2-1; D gene unclear. Germline CDR1 reads SGHAT; CDR2 reads FQNNGV. Trimming pared 4 bases from V and 6 bases from J, leaving 10 bases between. This CDR3 spans 13 amino acids. CDR3 in amino acids: CASSSGPANEQFF. In DNA form, the CDR3 reads TGTGCCAGCAGCTCCGGTCCGGCCAATGAGCAGTTCTTC. Looking up the rest from reference TRBV11-2 and TRBJ2-1 gives the full variable domain: EAGVAQSPRYKIIEKRQSVAFWCNPISGHATLYWYQQILGQGPKLLIQFQNNGVVDDSQLPKDRFSAERLKGVDSTLKIQPAKLEDSAVYLCASSSGPANEQFFGPGTRLTVL.

The chain joins TRBV28 to TRBJ2-3, with a weak D call TRBD2 (6 bases). Germline lookup yields CDR1 MDHEN and CDR2 SYDVKM. Trimming removed 8 bases from V and 4 bases from J, with 13 bases in between. CDR3 length equals 13 residues. The DNA of the CDR3 is TGTGCCAGCCGGACTAAAGGAGCAGATACGCAGTATTTT. Translating gives CASRTKGADTQYF.

The V call is TRBV7-2, the J call TRBJ2-5, with 8 nucleotides matching TRBD1. The germline CDR1 and CDR2 sequences are SGHTA and FQGNSA. There are 14 residues in the CDR3. The V and J ends lost 5 bases and 4 bases, in that order; junction bases with no gene match: 6. The DNA of the CDR3 is TGTGCCAGCAGCCAACAGGGGGTCGGAGAGACCCAGTACTTC. Translation: CASSQQGVGETQYF.

The chain uses TRBV28 and TRBJ2-2, with D perhaps given as TRBD1 or TRBD2 (9 bases each). V was pared by 10 bases and J by 5 bases, with 23 bases between. Germline CDR1 MDHEN, CDR2 SYDVKM. The CDR3 runs to 16 residues. The CDR3 reads CATHRGLAGMTGELFF. The CDR3 DNA sequence: TGTGCCACCCACAGGGGGCTAGCGGGGATGACCGGGGAGCTGTTTTTT.

V gene TRBV6-5 combines with J gene TRBJ1-1, with a possible D match to TRBD1 (5 bases). Trimming took 2 bases from V and 8 from J, leaving 15 bases between them. CDR1 and CDR2 from the germline V gene are MNHEY and SVGAGI. There are 14 residues in the CDR3. The CDR3 DNA is TGTGCCAGCAGTTACGGGGGGGTGGGCCTAGAAGCTTTCTTT. Translation: CASSYGGVGLEAFF.